A single sample gave rise to the 12 T cell receptor beta chains below, sequenced in a study of regulatory T cells in long-lasting Graves disease. Both iRepertoire HTBI primers and Arm-PCR of CDR3 regions were used to build the TCR beta libraries. TCRdb recomputed calls from the multiplex PCR reads with MiXCR, one row per CDR3 protein. The sample holds roughly 400,000 distinct CDR3 sequences; around 21% are singletons and the top ten take around 21%. Time point in this sample: persistent/refractory GD, antithyroid drugs over 5 years with positive TRAb. Following extraction of RNA from PBMCs, that RNA was used to make the TCR library. The sequencing used peripheral blood mononuclear cells (PBMCs), collected when the disease was refractory, from a patient treated with antithyroid drugs. Source of these receptors: a female donor with Graves disease.

This clonotype was picked up many times. CDR3 coding DNA: TGTGCCAGTAGACATCCCCTAGCGGGACGGTACGAGCAGTACTTC. Protein: CASRHPLAGRYEQYF. V gene TRBV2 combines with J gene TRBJ2-7; TRBD2 matches 9 bases. With V trimmed by 9 bases and J by 4 bases, 13 bases remained unmatched. CDR1 and CDR2 (germline): SNHLY, FYNNEI. The CDR3 has 15 amino acids.

The V call is TRBV7-9, the J call TRBJ2-5, with a possible D match to TRBD2 (6 bases). This CDR3 comprises 15 residues. Trimming shortened V by 3 bases and J by 5 bases, and 16 bases separated the two germline ends. Looked up from germline, CDR1 is SEHNR and CDR2 is FQNEAQ (reference sequence). The CDR3 protein is CASSFLPRDLETQYF. DNA for the CDR3: TGTGCCAGCAGCTTCCTGCCTAGGGACTTGGAGACCCAGTACTTC.

The chain links TRBV7-6 to TRBJ1-1; D unclear. V shed 5 bases and J shed 3 bases, with 13 bases lying between them. CDR1 is SGHVS and CDR2 is FNYEAQ in the germline V gene. The CDR3 runs to 14 residues. In DNA form, the CDR3 reads TGTGCCAGCAGCGCCGAAGGTAGCTACACTGAAGCTTTCTTT. This sequence encodes CASSAEGSYTEAFF. The full variable domain, with the rest looked up from reference TRBV7-6 and TRBJ1-1, is GAGVSQSPRYKVTKRGQDVALRCDPISGHVSLYWYRQALGQGPEFLTYFNYEAQQDKSGLPNDRFSAERPEGSISTLTIQRTEQRDSAMYRCASSAEGSYTEAFFGQGTRLTVV.

The sample holds many counts of this clonotype. The chain has TRBV7-9 and TRBJ2-5; D is possibly TRBD2 (5 bases). Germline lookup yields CDR1 SEHNR and CDR2 FQNEAQ (reference sequence). The length of the CDR3 is 15 residues. Trimming pared 3 bases from V and 5 bases from J, leaving 16 bases between. The CDR3 DNA follows: TGTGCCAGCAGCTTTTTCCTAGCAGGAGTGGAGACCCAGTACTTC. Residues: CASSFFLAGVETQYF.

This clonotype turned up a few times. CDR3 in DNA: TGTGCCAGCAGTTTATACGGGCGAGGGGTTGCTTTCTTT. Translating it yields CASSLYGRGVAFF. The chain couples TRBV27 to TRBJ1-1; TRBD1 is a possible D gene (5 bases). CDR1 and CDR2 (germline): MNHEY, SMNVEV (reference sequence). Trimming removed 1 base at V and 11 bases at J, with 14 bases between. CDR3 length: 13 amino acids.

This clonotype has at least ten counts. The chain combines TRBV7-2 with TRBJ2-2; D gene unclear. The germline CDR1 and CDR2 sequences are SGHTA and FQGNSA. The germline V and J ends were trimmed by 5 bases and 5 bases, with 6 bases remaining between them. The CDR3 is made up of 12 amino acids. The CDR3 nucleotides are TGTGCCAGCAGCCGTTGGACCGGGGAGCTGTTTTTT. This encodes CASSRWTGELFF.

This clonotype was seen at least ten times. The CDR3 here is CASSPQGGSGQPQHF. CDR3 nucleotides: TGTGCCAGCAGCCCTCAGGGGGGGAGCGGACAGCCCCAGCATTTT. This chain connects TRBV12-3 or TRBV12-4 to TRBJ1-5, with 7 bases identical to TRBD1. V lost 6 bases to trimming and J lost 7 bases; unmatched junction nucleotides: 12. The CDR3 is 15 residues long.

At least ten counts were recorded for this clonotype. The V call is TRBV28, the J call TRBJ1-1, with a tentative D call TRBD1 (5 bases). The CDR3 is 13 residues long. Germline CDR1 is MDHEN and CDR2 is SYDVKM. Trimming removed 8 bases at V and 7 bases at J, with 17 bases between. CDR3 coding DNA: TGTGCCAGCCGGACAATAAGTGGACTTGAAGCTTTCTTT. It codes for CASRTISGLEAFF.

The DNA for the CDR3 is TGTGCCAGCAGTCAACCCGGGACTAGCGGGAGACCTCACACCGGGGAGCTGTTTTTT. Residues: CASSQPGTSGRPHTGELFF. The chain is built from TRBV6-1 and TRBJ2-2; the match to TRBD2 covers 14 bases. Germline CDR1 MNHNS, CDR2 SASEGT. V shed 5 bases and J 3 bases; nucleotides not matched to a gene: 11. CDR3 length: 19 residues.

This clonotype was picked up many times. The genes are TRBV6-1 and TRBJ1-1, with D tentatively TRBD1 (5 bases). CDR1 is MNHNS, CDR2 SASEGT, per germline. There are 12 residues in the CDR3. Trimming stripped 7 bases from V and 6 bases from J, with 12 bases between. CDR3 bases: TGTGCCAGCACGGGGGGGAAGCCTGAAGCTTTCTTT. It yields the protein CASTGGKPEAFF.

In its sample, this clonotype was seen many times. CDR3: CASRQGGSGELFF. The CDR3 DNA reads TGTGCCAGCAGACAGGGGGGCTCCGGGGAGCTGTTTTTT. This chain connects TRBV28 to TRBJ2-2, with 8 bases matching TRBD1. The CDR3 contains 13 residues. Germline V lookup: CDR1 MDHEN, CDR2 SYDVKM. Trimming took 6 bases from V and 6 from J; bases not matched to a gene: 3.

This clonotype was seen more than once but under ten times. V is TRBV12-3 or TRBV12-4 and J is TRBJ2-6, with TRBD1 matching 10 bases. V lost 5 bases, J lost 1 base, and 8 bases stayed unmatched. The CDR3 has 18 residues. The DNA of the CDR3 is TGTGCCAGCAGTGCCCCGGGACAGGGGAGGTCTGGGGCCAACGTCCTGACTTTC. Its translation is CASSAPGQGRSGANVLTF.